These 26 T cell receptor beta chains originate from one sample sequenced in a study of blood T cell repertoires in COVID-19. The assay was immunoSEQ multiplex PCR, and TCRdb's table has in-frame clones only and misses some. Of approximately 270,000 clones in the sample, 70% to 90% were seen once. The sequencing sample was made of peripheral blood. The source of these receptors is a woman aged 70 to 79 with acute or convalescent COVID-19.

The chain's CDR3 is CASSLRAGANVLTF. In DNA form, the CDR3 reads TGTGCCAGCAGCCTCAGGGCTGGGGCCAACGTCCTGACTTTC. This chain joins TRBV3-1 (or the pseudogene TRBV3-2) and TRBJ2-6; a weak D match, TRBD1 (5 bases). Per germline, CDR1 LGHDT and CDR2 YNNKEL (reference sequence). The CDR3 is 14 residues long. V lost 4 bases and J 2 bases, leaving 6 bases between the germline ends.

This clone was seen a handful of times. DNA of the CDR3: TGTGCCAGCAGACTACAGGAATACACTGAAGCTTTCTTT. Encoded protein: CASRLQEYTEAFF. This chain links TRBV2 with TRBJ1-1, with D tentatively TRBD1 (5 bases). Germline V lookup: CDR1 SNHLY, CDR2 FYNNEI. This CDR3 is built from 13 residues. Trimming shortened V by 6 bases and J by 3 bases, and 11 bases separated the two germline ends.

This clone turned up a few times. The sample carries other DNA sequences with the same CDR3. The rearrangement joins TRBV19 to TRBJ1-2; the D gene is possibly TRBD1 (5 bases). V lost 6 bases, J lost 2 bases, and 10 bases lay in between. The CDR3 has 13 amino acids. Germline V lookup: CDR1 LNHDA, CDR2 SQIVND (reference sequence). As DNA, the CDR3 is TGTGCCAGTAGCTTCCGGGGGAACTATGGCTACACCTTC. It translates to CASSFRGNYGYTF. The full variable domain, completed using reference TRBV19 and TRBJ1-2, is DGGITQSPKYLFRKEGQNVTLSCEQNLNHDAMYWYRQDPGQGLRLIYYSQIVNDFQKGDIAEGYSVSREKKESFPLTVTSAQKNPTAFYLCASSFRGNYGYTFGSGTRLTVV.

The CDR3 nucleotides are TGTGCTAGTGGTTACTGGGACAGGGGCCTTCTGAACACTGAAGCTTTCTTT. Residues: CASGYWDRGLLNTEAFF. The J gene is TRBJ1-1, the V gene TRBV12-5; 10 nucleotides line up with TRBD1. From germline, CDR1 is LGHNT and CDR2 FRNRAP. The junction had 8 bases not matched to a gene; V was cut back by 4 bases and J by 0 bases. The CDR3 sequence is 17 residues long.

J is TRBJ1-2 and V is TRBV10-2; TRBD1 matches at 7 bases. This CDR3 has 13 residues. Germline values: CDR1 WSHSY, CDR2 SAAADI. Trimming at V came to 9 bases and at J to 5 bases, leaving 9 bases not matched to a gene. CDR3 sequence: CASGDSGGYGYTF. CDR3 nucleotide sequence: TGCGCCAGTGGGGACAGTGGAGGATATGGCTACACCTTC.

The rearrangement uses TRBV7-9 and TRBJ2-5; 9 bases fit TRBD2. Germline V gene sequence: CDR1 SEHNR, CDR2 FQNEAQ (reference sequence). This CDR3 spans 17 amino acids. V dropped 1 base and J dropped 4; count of bases not matched to a gene: 10. The CDR3 DNA sequence: TGTGCCAGCAGCTTAGGGCAGCGGGGGGAACTTTCAGAGACCCAGTACTTC. Amino acid sequence: CASSLGQRGELSETQYF. Looking up the rest from reference TRBV7-9 and TRBJ2-5 gives the full variable domain: DTGVSQNPRHKITKRGQNVTFRCDPISEHNRLYWYRQTLGQGPEFLTYFQNEAQLEKSRLLSDRFSAERPKGSFSTLEIQRTEQGDSAMYLCASSLGQRGELSETQYFGPGTRLLVL.

The chain is built from TRBV28 and TRBJ2-1, with D tentatively TRBD2 (7 bases). Trimming removed 6 bases from V and 2 bases from J, with 17 bases in between. Germline V lookup: CDR1 MDHEN, CDR2 SYDVKM. The CDR3 extends over 16 amino acids. The CDR3 loop reads CASRSPSGGPYNEQFF. The CDR3 region has the DNA TGTGCCAGCAGATCCCCCTCGGGGGGCCCCTACAATGAGCAGTTCTTC.

This chain uses TRBV29-1 with TRBJ1-2, with a tentative D call TRBD1 (6 bases). Germline CDR1 is SQVTM and CDR2 is ANQGSEA. Trimming stripped 4 bases from V and 4 bases from J, with 22 bases between. CDR3 length equals 16 residues. The CDR3 spells CSVGQFGTPGAYGYTF. CDR3 nucleotide sequence: TGCAGCGTTGGACAGTTCGGAACCCCAGGGGCCTATGGCTACACCTTC.

The genes are TRBV10-3 and TRBJ2-7, with 7 nucleotides matching TRBD1. V gave up 6 bases and J gave up 2 bases; unmatched junction bases: 13. From germline, CDR1 is ENHRY and CDR2 SYGVKD. The CDR3 contains 16 residues. The CDR3 spells CAIRRSEGAWAYEQYF. The CDR3 region has the DNA TGTGCCATCAGGAGATCCGAGGGGGCATGGGCCTACGAGCAGTACTTC.

The V call is TRBV6-5, the J call TRBJ2-2, with D perhaps matching TRBD2 (5 bases). Germline assignment: CDR1 MNHEY and CDR2 SVGAGI. The CDR3 runs 14 residues. Trimming stripped 8 bases from V and 5 bases from J, with 15 bases between. The CDR3, as DNA: TGTGCCAGCGTTCCAGGCTCGGGAACCGGGGAGCTGTTTTTT. It encodes CASVPGSGTGELFF.

This clone is a singleton in its sample. The chain employs TRBV9 and TRBJ2-2; 9 positions match TRBD1. J gave up 4 bases and V 0 bases, and 4 bases lay outside the gene matches. The CDR3 loop spans 16 amino acids. CDR1 SGDLS and CDR2 YYNGEE come from the germline V gene. The CDR3 region has the DNA TGTGCCAGCAGCGTAGGTTGGACAGGGGCCACCGGGGAGCTGTTTTTT. The encoded protein is CASSVGWTGATGELFF.

This clone was counted a few times. The CDR3 DNA reads TGTGCCAGCAGCGTAGATCCTGAGGATTATGGCTACACCTTC. As protein: CASSVDPEDYGYTF. The V gene is TRBV9, the J gene TRBJ1-2; D gene uncertain. Germline assignment: CDR1 SGDLS and CDR2 YYNGEE. V was trimmed by 0 bases and J by 5 bases, leaving 11 bases between them. This CDR3 contains 14 residues.

The chain couples TRBV5-1 to TRBJ2-5; 8 nucleotides align to TRBD2. This CDR3 contains 15 residues. Germline CDR1 reads SGHRS; CDR2 reads YFSETQ. Trimming cost V 7 bases and J 1 base; bases outside gene matches: 9. For the CDR3, the DNA is TGCGCCAGCTCGGCGATGGCGGGGGGCCAAGAGACCCAGTACTTC. It encodes CASSAMAGGQETQYF. Full variable domain (missing parts from reference TRBV5-1 and TRBJ2-5): KAGVTQTPRYLIKTRGQQVTLSCSPISGHRSVSWYQQTPGQGLQFLFEYFSETQRNKGNFPGRFSGRQFSNSRSEMNVSTLELGDSALYLCASSAMAGGQETQYFGPGTRLLVL.

The chain recombines TRBV7-9 with TRBJ1-1; 12 bases match TRBD1. With 6 bases clipped from V and 9 bases from J, the junction kept 2 bases outside the gene matches. The CDR3 consists of 12 residues. The germline V gene encodes CDR1 SEHNR and CDR2 FQNEAQ (reference sequence). The CDR3, as DNA: TGTGCCAGCAGTTGGGACAGGGGGCAAGCTTTCTTT. This encodes CASSWDRGQAFF.

V gene TRBV9 combines with J gene TRBJ1-4; D is possibly TRBD1 (5 bases). The CDR3 runs to 15 residues. V gave up 4 bases and J gave up 1 base, with 11 bases separating them. Germline CDR1 and CDR2: SGDLS and YYNGEE. The CDR3 loop is CASSSLGGTNEKLFF. CDR3 nucleotides: TGTGCCAGCAGCTCCCTGGGGGGAACTAATGAAAAACTGTTTTTT.

This chain connects TRBV5-6 to TRBJ2-2; a weak D match, TRBD2 (6 bases). This CDR3 is built from 14 residues. The ends were cut back, 7 bases at V and 2 bases at J, with 12 bases in the middle. CDR1 and CDR2 (germline): SGHDT, YYEEEE. This CDR3 is CASWRRGNTGELFF. The CDR3, as DNA: TGTGCCAGCTGGAGGAGGGGAAACACCGGGGAGCTGTTTTTT.

This chain connects TRBV5-4 to TRBJ1-1, with TRBD1 matching over 8 bases. Losses at the gene ends were 0 bases for V and 3 bases for J; bases not matched to a gene: 7. The CDR3 is 16 residues long. Germline V gives CDR1 SGHNT, CDR2 YYREEE (reference sequence). The CDR3 nucleotides are TGTGCCAGCAGCTTGGACCTCAGGGGGCGCGACACTGAAGCTTTCTTT. Its protein is CASSLDLRGRDTEAFF.

The V call is TRBV6-1, the J call TRBJ1-5; TRBD1 matches at 9 bases. CDR1 and CDR2 from the germline V gene are MNHNS and SASEGT. CDR3 size: 16 residues. V lost 3 bases to trimming and J lost 7 bases; unmatched junction nucleotides: 10. CDR3 in DNA: TGTGCCAGCAGTGACCACTCCGGGACAGGGTTCCAGCCCCAGCATTTT. It codes for CASSDHSGTGFQPQHF.

This clone was recorded only once. At one boundary the junction diverges from the germline segment, which might be a read error. The chain has TRBV6-6 and TRBJ2-3, with D unclear. The CDR3 is 13 amino acids. CDR1 and CDR2 from the germline V gene are MNHNY and SVGAGI (reference sequence). CDR3 amino acids: CASSDSIADTQYF. The CDR3 DNA follows: TGTGCCAGCAGTGACTCGATAGCTGATACGCAGTATTTT.

This clone was counted only a few times. The chain is built from TRBV11-2 and TRBJ1-1; possible D gene TRBD1, 5 bases. V lost 0 bases and J 8 bases, leaving 16 bases between the germline ends. Germline V CDR1 and CDR2: SGHAT, FQNNGV. This CDR3 spans 15 amino acids. CDR3 in DNA: TGTGCCAGCAGCTTAGATCTAAGGGGCAGGGCGGAAGCTTTCTTT. Translating gives CASSLDLRGRAEAFF.

CDR3 nucleotide sequence: TGTGCCAGCAGCTTATACGATGGCTTGAACACTGAAGCTTTCTTT. Protein: CASSLYDGLNTEAFF. V and J are TRBV7-9 and TRBJ1-1; no definite D call. V lost 2 bases, J lost 0 bases, and 10 bases lay in between. The CDR3 is 15 amino acids. The germline CDR1 and CDR2 sequences are SEHNR and FQNEAQ (reference sequence).

This CDR3 reads CASSLGGSTDTQYF. In DNA, the CDR3 is TGTGCCAGCAGCCTCGGGGGAAGCACAGATACGCAGTATTTT. The chain has TRBV2 and TRBJ2-3, with D perhaps matching TRBD2 (6 bases). V lost 6 bases and J 0 bases, leaving 10 bases between the germline ends. The germline V gene encodes CDR1 SNHLY and CDR2 FYNNEI. This CDR3 is built from 14 residues.

This clone was found a few times. The chain joins TRBV7-8 to TRBJ1-1; D not certain. Looked up from germline, CDR1 is SGHVS and CDR2 is FQNEAQ. This CDR3 comprises 15 residues. Deletions cut 11 bases from V and 0 bases from J, with 19 bases between. CDR3 in amino acids: CACARGGKMNTEAFF. Here the CDR3 DNA reads TGTGCCTGCGCGCGGGGAGGGAAGATGAACACTGAAGCTTTCTTT. Full variable domain (missing parts from reference TRBV7-8 and TRBJ1-1): GAGVSQSPRYKVAKRGQDVALRCDPISGHVSLFWYQQALGQGPEFLTYFQNEAQLDKSGLPSDRFFAERPEGSVSTLKIQRTQQEDSAVYLCACARGGKMNTEAFFGQGTRLTVV.

The genes are TRBV28 and TRBJ1-6; 8 nucleotides agree with TRBD1. In germline, CDR1 is MDHEN, CDR2 SYDVKM. Trimming removed 1 base from V and 10 bases from J; junction bases left unmatched: 6. This CDR3 contains 15 residues. The CDR3 nucleotides are TGTGCCAGCAGTTTATCGGCCAGGGGGCCATCACCCCTCCACTTT. Translating it yields CASSLSARGPSPLHF.

V gene TRBV27 combines with J gene TRBJ2-3, with 8 bases lining up with TRBD2. Germline CDR1 is MNHEY and CDR2 is SMNVEV (reference sequence). This CDR3 contains 21 residues. The V segment lost 5 bases and the J segment 1 base; nucleotides outside the gene matches: 23. CDR3 coding DNA: TGTGCCAGCAGTACCCTCCGGGCGGGGGGCTCATCCTACTTACGCACAGATACGCAGTATTTT. This codes for CASSTLRAGGSSYLRTDTQYF.

The chain carries TRBV6-5 and TRBJ1-1; a weak D match, TRBD1 (6 bases). The germline CDR1 and CDR2 sequences are MNHEY and SVGAGI. CDR3 size: 12 residues. With 6 bases removed from V and 11 bases from J, the gap between germline ends came to 16 bases. The CDR3 region is CASSPNGGAAFF. The CDR3 coding sequence is TGTGCCAGCAGCCCCAATGGGGGGGCGGCTTTCTTT.